The source of this T cell receptor (beta chain) is a study of early T cells in non-severe SARS-CoV-2 infection. Whole-study results and caveats: VDJdb matching favored anti-spike CD8 responses, missing private and CD4 specificities.

Individually, cDNA molecules had unique molecular identifiers attached to them. TCRdb redid the calling of the 5' RACE reads with MiXCR, one entry per CDR3 protein. The repertoire holds tens of thousands of distinct CDR3 sequences, with 10% to 15% as singletons. As regards this clonotype: As yet, its antigen is unknown.

The CDR3 contains 17 residues. J lost 0 bases, V lost 0 bases, and 4 bases had no gene match. Germline V gene data show CDR1 as DFQATT and CDR2 as SNEGSKA (reference sequence). The gene calls are TRBV20-1 and TRBJ1-6; 8 bases line up with TRBD1. This clonotype originated in an adult who was a healthcare worker with PCR-confirmed SARS-CoV-2 infection or an uninfected control (not recorded which). The sample was whole blood, taken at baseline. The CDR3 protein is CSARDRGLSSYNSPLHF. As DNA, the CDR3 is TGCAGTGCTAGAGACAGGGGGCTAAGCTCCTATAATTCACCCCTCCACTTT.